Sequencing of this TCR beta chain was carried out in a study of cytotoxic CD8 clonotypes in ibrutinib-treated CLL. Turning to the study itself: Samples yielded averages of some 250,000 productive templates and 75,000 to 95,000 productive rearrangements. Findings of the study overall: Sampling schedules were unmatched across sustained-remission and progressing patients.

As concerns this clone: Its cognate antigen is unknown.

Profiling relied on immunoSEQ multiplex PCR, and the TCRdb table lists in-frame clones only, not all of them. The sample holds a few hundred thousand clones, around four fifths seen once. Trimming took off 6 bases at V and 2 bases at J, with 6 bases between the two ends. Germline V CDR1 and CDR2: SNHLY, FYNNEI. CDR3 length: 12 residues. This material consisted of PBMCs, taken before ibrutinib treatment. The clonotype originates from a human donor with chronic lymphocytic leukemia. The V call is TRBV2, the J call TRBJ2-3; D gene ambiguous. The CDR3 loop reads CASREYTDTQYF. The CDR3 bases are TGTGCCAGCAGAGAGTACACAGATACGCAGTATTTT.